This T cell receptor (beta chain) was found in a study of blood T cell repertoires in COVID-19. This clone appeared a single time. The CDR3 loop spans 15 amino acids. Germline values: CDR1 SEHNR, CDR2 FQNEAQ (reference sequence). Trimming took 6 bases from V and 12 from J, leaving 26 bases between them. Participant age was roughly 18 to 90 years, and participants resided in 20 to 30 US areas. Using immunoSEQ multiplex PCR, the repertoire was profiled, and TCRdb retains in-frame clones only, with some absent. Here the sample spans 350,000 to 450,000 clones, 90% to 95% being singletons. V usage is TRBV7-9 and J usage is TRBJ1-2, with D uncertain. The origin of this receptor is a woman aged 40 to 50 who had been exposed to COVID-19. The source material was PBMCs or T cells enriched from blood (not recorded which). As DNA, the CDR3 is TGTGCCAGCAGACCGCTCCAGCAAAGAACCCAAGAGGACACCTTC. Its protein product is CASRPLQQRTQEDTF.